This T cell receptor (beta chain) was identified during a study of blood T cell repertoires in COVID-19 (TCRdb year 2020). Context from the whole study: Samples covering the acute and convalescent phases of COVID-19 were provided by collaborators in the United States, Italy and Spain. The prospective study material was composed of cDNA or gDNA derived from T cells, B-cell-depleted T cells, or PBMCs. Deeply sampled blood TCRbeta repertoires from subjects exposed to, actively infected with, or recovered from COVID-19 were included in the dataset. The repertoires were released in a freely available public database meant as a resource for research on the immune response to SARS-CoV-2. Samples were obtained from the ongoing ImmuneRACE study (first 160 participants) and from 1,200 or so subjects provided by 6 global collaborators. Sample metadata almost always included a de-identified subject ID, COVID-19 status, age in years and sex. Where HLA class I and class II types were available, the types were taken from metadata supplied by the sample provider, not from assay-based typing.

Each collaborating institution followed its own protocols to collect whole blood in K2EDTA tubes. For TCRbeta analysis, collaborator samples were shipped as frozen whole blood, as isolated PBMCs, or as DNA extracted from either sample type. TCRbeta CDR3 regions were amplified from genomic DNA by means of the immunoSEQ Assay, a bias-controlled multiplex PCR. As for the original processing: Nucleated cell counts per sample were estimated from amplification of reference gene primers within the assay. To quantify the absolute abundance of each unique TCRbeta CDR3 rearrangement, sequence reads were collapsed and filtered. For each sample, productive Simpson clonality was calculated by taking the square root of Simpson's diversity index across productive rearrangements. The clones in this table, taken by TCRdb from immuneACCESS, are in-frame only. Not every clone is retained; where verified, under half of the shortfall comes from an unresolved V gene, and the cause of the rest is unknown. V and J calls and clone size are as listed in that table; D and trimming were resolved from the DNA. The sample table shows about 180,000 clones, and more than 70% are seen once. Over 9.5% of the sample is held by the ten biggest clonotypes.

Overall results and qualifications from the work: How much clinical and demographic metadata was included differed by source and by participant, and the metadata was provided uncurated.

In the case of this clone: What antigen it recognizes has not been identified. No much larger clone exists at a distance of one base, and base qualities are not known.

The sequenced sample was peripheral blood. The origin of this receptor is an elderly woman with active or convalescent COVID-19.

The nucleotide sequence reads as follows: TGTGCCAGCAGCCAAGAACACAGGGGGCTGGGACACACTGAAGCTTTCTTT. The encoded protein is CASSQEHRGLGHTEAFF. The chain is encoded by TRBV3-1 (or the pseudogene TRBV3-2) joined to TRBJ1-1; the junction holds 9 bases that match TRBD1. Germline trimming: 0 bases from V, 3 bases from J; junction bases outside gene matches: 8. There are 17 amino acids in the CDR3, from cysteine to phenylalanine inclusive. Here the CDR3 DNA is all that survives: 51 bases in frame from base 1. As encoded in the germline V gene (reference sequence), CDR1 is LGHDT while CDR2 is YNNKEL.